These 30 T cell receptor beta chains came from one sample sequenced in a study of blood T cells in healthy people across ages. Together with a sample-barcoded 5' primer, a J-beta primer mix was included in a second PCR lasting roughly 6 to 12 cycles. TCRdb recomputed calls from the 5' RACE reads with MiXCR, one row per CDR3 protein. The data contain roughly 800,000 distinct CDR3 sequences, 20% to 30% of them seen just once; the ten biggest clones take up 9% to 9.5%. These same data were also listed under a study on T cells of mothers and their children.

The sequenced sample was blood. All receptors come from a boy aged 5-17 years in good health.

The chain carries TRBV29-1 and TRBJ1-2, with a weak D call TRBD1 (5 bases). The germline V and J ends were trimmed by 0 bases and 2 bases, with 10 bases remaining between them. The V gene's germline CDR1 is SQVTM and CDR2 ANQGSEA. This CDR3 has 14 amino acids. CDR3 residues: CSVEDRGRNYGYTF. Written as DNA, the CDR3 is TGCAGCGTTGAAGACCGGGGCCGCAACTATGGCTACACCTTC.

This clonotype was recorded a few times. This CDR3 reads CASSVESGATYEQYF. CDR3 nucleotide sequence: TGTGCCAGCAGCGTAGAGAGCGGAGCAACCTACGAGCAGTACTTC. The rearrangement joins TRBV9 to TRBJ2-7; a possible D gene is TRBD2 (5 bases). V shed 0 bases and J shed 2 bases, with 12 bases lying between them. The CDR3 has 15 residues. The germline gives CDR1 SGDLS, CDR2 YYNGEE.

A few counts support this clonotype. The chain couples TRBV4-3 to TRBJ1-2; the D is unclear. V was shortened by 0 bases and J by 10 bases, with 15 bases between the two germline ends. The germline CDR1 and CDR2 sequences are LGHNA and YSLEER. The CDR3 contains 14 residues. The CDR3 region has the DNA TGCGCCAGCAGCCAAGATCTGTTGTCCGATGACTACACCTTC. Its translation is CASSQDLLSDDYTF.

This clonotype was seen more than once but under ten times. This chain joins TRBV6-5 and TRBJ1-4; D remains ambiguous. The CDR3 loop spans 18 amino acids. Germline CDR1 is MNHEY and CDR2 is SVGAGI. V was pared by 4 bases and J by 5 bases, with 23 bases between. The CDR3 here is CASSLHMGQEVPNEKLFF. Here the CDR3 DNA reads TGTGCCAGCAGTTTACACATGGGCCAGGAGGTCCCGAATGAAAAACTGTTTTTT.

Here the CDR3 reads CASSLTDRGYGYTF. The CDR3 DNA reads TGTGCCAGCAGTTTAACGGACAGGGGTTATGGCTACACCTTC. This chain uses TRBV27 with TRBJ1-2; the match to TRBD1 covers 9 bases. The CDR3 spans 14 residues. Trimming removed 2 bases from V and 5 bases from J; junction bases left unmatched: 3. Germline V gene data show CDR1 as MNHEY and CDR2 as SMNVEV (reference sequence).

The chain's CDR3 is CASSYSAGVTDTQYF. CDR3 DNA: TGTGCCAGCAGTTACTCCGCGGGGGTCACAGATACGCAGTATTTT. The chain employs TRBV6-6 and TRBJ2-3; 7 nucleotides line up with TRBD2. J was trimmed by 2 bases and V by 0 bases; bases with no gene match: 2. From germline, CDR1 is MNHNY and CDR2 SVGAGI (reference sequence). The CDR3 has 15 residues.

This clonotype occurred a few times. This chain links TRBV28 with TRBJ2-7, with 8 bases aligning to TRBD2. Trimming cost V 2 bases and J 5 bases; bases outside gene matches: 5. There are 14 residues in the CDR3. Looked up from germline, CDR1 is MDHEN and CDR2 is SYDVKM. The DNA of the CDR3 is TGTGCCAGCAGTTTAAGGGCGGGAGGTCACGAGCAGTACTTC. Protein sequence: CASSLRAGGHEQYF. Complete variable domain (other parts from reference TRBV28 and TRBJ2-7): DVKVTQSSRYLVKRTGEKVFLECVQDMDHENMFWYRQDPGLGLRLIYFSYDVKMKEKGDIPEGYSVSREKKERFSLILESASTNQTSMYLCASSLRAGGHEQYFGPGTRLTVT.

The sample holds a few counts of this clonotype. The chain employs TRBV6-4 and TRBJ2-1, with 10 bases identical to TRBD1. Germline trimming cut 0 bases from V and 4 bases from J; bases unmatched to any gene: 3. The germline V gene encodes CDR1 MRHNA and CDR2 SNTAGT. The CDR3 sequence is 16 residues long. CDR3 sequence reads: CASSDSGQGVYNEQFF. As DNA, the CDR3 is TGTGCCAGCAGTGACTCTGGACAGGGGGTATACAATGAGCAGTTCTTC.

This clonotype has only a few counts. V gene TRBV18 combines with J gene TRBJ2-1, with TRBD2 matching over 9 bases. The J segment lost 0 bases and the V segment lost 3 bases, leaving 18 bases of the junction unmatched. This CDR3 has 21 residues. CDR1 and CDR2 (germline): KGHSH, LQKENI. CDR3 bases: TGTGCCAGCTCACCTCGTATGGGGGGACTAGCTTACCAGAGCTCCTACAATGAGCAGTTCTTC. This sequence encodes CASSPRMGGLAYQSSYNEQFF.

This clonotype was recorded a few times. The junction does not match germline at one end; this may be a read error. This chain uses TRBV4-1 with TRBJ2-5; D is perhaps TRBD1 (6 bases). The germline CDR1 and CDR2 sequences are MGHRA and YSYEKL. The CDR3 runs 16 residues. CDR3 region: CACSQPTGRLWETQYF. CDR3 nucleotide sequence: TGCGCCTGCAGCCAACCGACAGGCCGGCTCTGGGAGACCCAGTACTTC.

This clonotype was seen a few times. This chain links TRBV7-2 with TRBJ2-1, with a possible D match to TRBD1 (6 bases). The germline V and J ends were trimmed by 5 bases and 1 base, with 15 bases remaining between them. This CDR3 contains 16 residues. Germline lookup yields CDR1 SGHTA and CDR2 FQGNSA. The CDR3 loop is CASSPGWGRSYNEQFF. The DNA of the CDR3 is TGTGCCAGCAGCCCCGGGTGGGGGCGGTCCTACAATGAGCAGTTCTTC.

This clonotype was detected only a few times. V is TRBV19 and J is TRBJ2-7; D ambiguous. V was clipped by 5 bases and J by 5 bases, with 10 bases between them. The CDR3 contains 12 residues. From germline, CDR1 is LNHDA and CDR2 SQIVND (reference sequence). The CDR3 DNA reads TGTGCCAGTAGTCACCTCAGTCACGAGCAGTACTTC. Translation gives CASSHLSHEQYF.

The CDR3 loop reads CSVPHRGWDNEQFF. DNA of the CDR3: TGCAGCGTTCCCCACAGGGGGTGGGACAATGAGCAGTTCTTC. The J gene is TRBJ2-1, the V gene TRBV29-1, with 8 positions matching TRBD1. The CDR3 length is 14 residues. Germline loops: CDR1 SQVTM, CDR2 ANQGSEA. J lost 5 bases, V lost 5 bases, and 8 bases had no gene match.

This clonotype was seen more than once but under ten times. V is TRBV11-1 and J is TRBJ2-1; D is possibly TRBD1 (6 bases). This CDR3 has 15 residues. The germline V and J ends were trimmed by 5 bases and 7 bases, with 18 bases remaining between them. Germline assignment: CDR1 SGHAT and CDR2 FQDESV (reference sequence). CDR3 coding DNA: TGTGCCAGCAGCCGAACCACAGGGTCCAGGAATGAGCAGTTCTTC. Protein product: CASSRTTGSRNEQFF.

In this sample, this clonotype turned up a few times. At one end the junction does not follow the germline gene, possibly because of a read error. The chain recombines TRBV6-2 or TRBV6-3 with TRBJ1-4; 7 positions agree with TRBD1. The CDR3 extends over 14 amino acids. Germline V gives CDR1 MNHEY, CDR2 SVGEGT. The CDR3 DNA reads as TGTGCCGGCAGTTACTCAACAGGGGATGAAAAACTGTTTTTT. Its translation: CAGSYSTGDEKLFF.

The chain combines TRBV10-2 with TRBJ1-5; TRBD1 might be the D (5 bases). Germline V gene sequence: CDR1 WSHSY, CDR2 SAAADI. Deletions cut 6 bases from V and 3 bases from J, with 9 bases between. CDR3 length: 13 residues. The CDR3 spells CASRAGINQPQHF. CDR3 DNA: TGCGCCAGCAGGGCAGGGATCAATCAGCCCCAGCATTTT.

This clonotype has only one observation. The J gene is TRBJ2-3, the V gene TRBV5-1, with D perhaps being TRBD1 or TRBD2 (5 bases each). Germline CDR1 is SGHRS and CDR2 is YFSETQ. This CDR3 is built from 16 residues. The V end was cut by 2 bases, the J end by 0 bases, with 13 bases between. CDR3 in amino acids: CASSFGRGDSTDTQYF. The CDR3 DNA follows: TGCGCCAGCAGCTTCGGCCGAGGGGATAGCACAGATACGCAGTATTTT.

This clonotype occurred once. The gene calls are TRBV28 and TRBJ1-1; D is undetermined. CDR3 length equals 15 residues. Germline V gene sequence: CDR1 MDHEN, CDR2 SYDVKM. V lost 1 base to trimming and J lost 0 bases, with 9 bases between them. The CDR3 nucleotides read TGTGCCAGCAGTTTATTGGAGGTTATGAACACTGAAGCTTTCTTT. Encoded protein: CASSLLEVMNTEAFF.

With regard to this clonotype: Just one base apart from a much larger clone, this may be a read error. The chain uses TRBV6-2 or TRBV6-3 and TRBJ2-1, with 7 bases fitting TRBD2. The CDR3 consists of 12 residues. V lost 8 bases to trimming and J lost 6 bases; unmatched junction nucleotides: 4. Germline CDR1 MNHEY, CDR2 SVGEGT. The CDR3 reads CASGWGGNEQFF. In DNA form, the CDR3 reads TGTGCCAGCGGCTGGGGGGGCAATGAGCAGTTCTTC.

Only a few counts were recorded for this clonotype. This chain joins TRBV7-2 and TRBJ2-4, with no clear D. The germline CDR1 and CDR2 sequences are SGHTA and FQGNSA. This CDR3 has 12 residues. V lost 0 bases to trimming and J lost 9 bases, with 6 bases between them. This chain's CDR3 is CASSLAGGIQYF. The CDR3 bases are TGTGCCAGCAGCTTAGCTGGCGGCATTCAGTACTTC.

The rearrangement joins TRBV7-3 to TRBJ2-1, with D perhaps matching TRBD2 (6 bases). Germline V gene lookup returns CDR1 SGHTA and CDR2 FQGTGA. V lost 2 bases and J 0 bases, leaving 14 bases between the germline ends. The CDR3 is made up of 17 amino acids. This CDR3 reads CASSLSSSVSSYNEQFF. The CDR3 bases are TGTGCCAGCAGCTTATCTTCTAGCGTGAGCTCCTACAATGAGCAGTTCTTC. The whole variable domain, filled in from reference TRBV7-3 and TRBJ2-1, reads GAGVSQTPSNKVTEKGKYVELRCDPISGHTALYWYRQSLGQGPEFLIYFQGTGAADDSGLPNDRFFAVRPEGSVSTLKIQRTERGDSAVYLCASSLSSSVSSYNEQFFGPGTRLTVL.

This clonotype appeared a few times. CDR3 sequence reads: CASSSSGAPETQYF. Here the CDR3 DNA reads TGTGCCAGCAGCAGTAGCGGGGCCCCAGAGACCCAGTACTTC. The rearrangement links TRBV7-3 to TRBJ2-5, with 8 bases fitting TRBD2. CDR1 is SGHTA and CDR2 is FQGTGA in the germline V gene. V gave up 5 bases and J gave up 4 bases; unmatched junction bases: 6. The CDR3 loop spans 14 amino acids.

V and J are TRBV29-1 and TRBJ2-5, with a weak D call TRBD2 (5 bases). The end of the DNA aligns better with TRBJ2-1, so the J call may be wrong. Germline V gene data show CDR1 as SQVTM and CDR2 as ANQGSEA. The CDR3 covers 12 residues. CDR3 DNA: TGCAGCGTTCGTCAGCGGTACAATGAGCAGTTCTTC. Its protein product is CSVRQRYNEQFF.

The rearrangement uses TRBV7-9 and TRBJ2-5; 7 positions match TRBD1. Germline V CDR1 and CDR2: SEHNR, FQNEAQ (reference sequence). The V and J ends lost 3 bases and 6 bases, in that order; junction bases with no gene match: 10. The CDR3 loop spans 15 amino acids. Here the CDR3 DNA reads TGTGCCAGCAGCTTCGTAGACAGGGACAAAAAGACCCAGTACTTC. It translates to CASSFVDRDKKTQYF.

This clonotype was seen a handful of times. The V gene is TRBV4-1, the J gene TRBJ2-5; no firm D call. CDR1 is MGHRA and CDR2 is YSYEKL in the germline V gene. This CDR3 is built from 16 residues. V lost 0 bases and J lost 5, with 16 bases in between. Here the CDR3 DNA reads TGCGCCAGCAGCCAAGACGTCAGGATCCTAGGGGAGACCCAGTACTTC. This translates into CASSQDVRILGETQYF.

The genes are TRBV27 and TRBJ2-7; 8 nucleotides agree with TRBD1. Losses at the gene ends were 5 bases for V and 3 bases for J; bases not matched to a gene: 12. Germline CDR1 and CDR2: MNHEY and SMNVEV (reference sequence). The CDR3 is 16 residues long. CDR3 DNA: TGTGCCAGCAGTCCAATAGTTGGACAGGGCGGCTACGAGCAGTACTTC. As protein: CASSPIVGQGGYEQYF.

This clonotype was observed a few times. The chain is built from TRBV28 and TRBJ2-5; D perhaps matches TRBD2 (6 bases). The CDR3 runs to 14 residues. CDR1 and CDR2 from the germline V gene are MDHEN and SYDVKM. V was trimmed by 5 bases and J by 4 bases, leaving 14 bases between them. CDR3 DNA: TGTGCCAGCAGTCCCCGACTAGTTGGAGAGACCCAGTACTTC. This encodes CASSPRLVGETQYF.

The chain has TRBV9 and TRBJ2-5; tentatively, D is TRBD2 (5 bases). The DNA end is a closer match to TRBJ2-1, so the J assignment may be wrong. The CDR3 consists of 14 residues. Germline loops: CDR1 SGDLS, CDR2 YYNGEE. CDR3 DNA sequence: TGTGCCAGCAGCGTAGATGCGGGTTACAATGAGCAGTTCTTC. Its protein product is CASSVDAGYNEQFF.

This clonotype came up a few times. The V call is TRBV12-5, the J call TRBJ2-7; the D gene is possibly TRBD1 (6 bases). V dropped 1 base and J dropped 2 bases, with 6 bases sitting between them. CDR3 length: 13 amino acids. Germline lookup yields CDR1 LGHNT and CDR2 FRNRAP. CDR3 nucleotide sequence: TGTGCTAGTGGTTTGGGGACAGCCTACGAGCAGTACTTC. This gives the protein CASGLGTAYEQYF.

A few counts support this clonotype. The CDR3 loop reads CASSLGAGGFQETQYF. The CDR3 DNA reads as TGTGCCAGCAGTTTAGGAGCGGGAGGCTTCCAAGAGACCCAGTACTTC. V and J are TRBV12-3 or TRBV12-4 and TRBJ2-5; 9 positions match TRBD2. The V gene end was trimmed by 1 base and the J gene end by 1 base; junction bases not matched to a gene: 4. The CDR3 runs 16 residues.